These 9 T cell receptor beta chains were all obtained from the same sample, sequenced in a study of cytomegalovirus exposure and HLA in healthy donors. The primer mix had 60 Vbeta and 13 Jbeta primers. Method: immunoSEQ multiplex PCR; TCRdb's copy keeps in-frame clones and lacks some. Counted here are around 170,000 clones, approximately 78% occurring once; the ten biggest clones make up over 1.1%. Material for sequencing was PBMCs. Receptors originate from a male donor in good health and CMV-seronegative.

This clone was recorded a few times. The CDR3 nucleotides read TGTGCCACCAGCGGGACTCAGGGCTATGGCTACACCTTC. Translating it yields CATSGTQGYGYTF. The V and J genes are TRBV15 and TRBJ1-2, with D perhaps matching TRBD1 (5 bases). The CDR3 covers 13 residues. Germline CDR1 is LNHNV and CDR2 is YYDKDF (reference sequence). Trimming removed 5 bases at V and 4 bases at J, with 11 bases between. The full variable domain, completed using reference TRBV15 and TRBJ1-2, is DAMVIQNPRYQVTQFGKPVTLSCSQTLNHNVMYWYQQKSSQAPKLLFHYYDKDFNNEADTPDNFQSRRPNTSFCFLDIRSPGLGDTAMYLCATSGTQGYGYTFGSGTRLTVV.

The table lists this clone with a few counts. This rearrangement joins TRBV28 to TRBJ1-4; maybe TRBD1 (5 bases). V gave up 3 bases and J gave up 0 bases, with 11 bases separating them. Looked up from germline, CDR1 is MDHEN and CDR2 is SYDVKM. CDR3 length: 16 residues. The CDR3 sequence is CASSFWGGATNEKLFF. The DNA of the CDR3 is TGTGCCAGCAGTTTTTGGGGAGGGGCAACTAATGAAAAACTGTTTTTT.

The J gene is TRBJ2-3, the V gene TRBV6-6; D gene unclear. Trimming removed 6 bases at V and 1 base at J, with 8 bases between. The CDR3 has 13 amino acids. CDR1 MNHNY and CDR2 SVGAGI come from the germline V gene (reference sequence). The CDR3 sequence is CASSFSGTDTQYF. The DNA for the CDR3 is TGTGCCAGCAGCTTTAGTGGCACAGATACGCAGTATTTT.

V and J are TRBV15 and TRBJ2-2; TRBD1 agrees at 7 bases. Looked up from germline, CDR1 is LNHNV and CDR2 is YYDKDF (reference sequence). V was pared by 2 bases and J by 2 bases, with 2 bases of the junction left unmatched. This CDR3 comprises 15 residues. The CDR3 sequence: CATSRRQGNTGELFF. CDR3 sequence (DNA): TGTGCCACCAGCAGAAGACAGGGTAACACCGGGGAGCTGTTTTTT.

V and J are TRBV28 and TRBJ2-5; possible D gene TRBD1, 6 bases. CDR3 size: 13 residues. The germline CDR1 and CDR2 sequences are MDHEN and SYDVKM. V was pared by 6 bases and J by 1 base, with 9 bases between. Here the CDR3 reads CASRLQGQETQYF. The CDR3 DNA reads as TGTGCCAGCAGGTTACAGGGCCAAGAGACCCAGTACTTC.

This clone was seen a handful of times. This sample also contains other DNA sequences that code for the same CDR3. The rearrangement links TRBV19 to TRBJ1-1; 8 nucleotides align to TRBD1. CDR1 LNHDA and CDR2 SQIVND come from the germline V gene (reference sequence). This CDR3 region has 15 residues. The J segment lost 2 bases and the V segment lost 5 bases, leaving 7 bases of the junction unmatched. DNA of the CDR3: TGTGCCAGTAGTGCCGACAGGGGAAGAAACACTGAAGCTTTCTTT. Residues: CASSADRGRNTEAFF.

The V gene is TRBV9, the J gene TRBJ1-4, with TRBD1 as a possible D gene (6 bases). The CDR3 has 14 residues. Deletions cut 2 bases from V and 8 bases from J, with 13 bases between. Germline loops: CDR1 SGDLS, CDR2 YYNGEE. CDR3 nucleotide sequence: TGTGCCAGCAGCGTCGGGCAGGGGAGCGAAAAACTGTTTTTT. The encoded protein is CASSVGQGSEKLFF.

The chain combines TRBV2 with TRBJ2-5; 12 nucleotides match TRBD2. Germline CDR1 and CDR2: SNHLY and FYNNEI. The CDR3 runs to 14 residues. V was pared by 6 bases and J by 4 bases, with 3 bases of the junction left unmatched. CDR3 nucleotides: TGTGCCAGCAGCGAGACTAGCGGGGGAGAGACCCAGTACTTC. Residues: CASSETSGGETQYF.

The chain combines TRBV18 with TRBJ1-1, with unresolved D. The CDR3 spans 17 residues. Trimming took off 3 bases at V and 4 bases at J, with 21 bases between the two ends. CDR1 is KGHSH, CDR2 LQKENI, per germline. CDR3 sequence reads: CASSPESLGTRSTEAFF. CDR3 sequence (DNA): TGTGCCAGCTCACCCGAGTCGTTAGGAACTAGGAGCACTGAAGCTTTCTTT. The variable domain in full, with the rest retrieved from reference TRBV18 and TRBJ1-1, is NAGVMQNPRHLVRRRGQEARLRCSPMKGHSHVYWYRQLPEEGLKFMVYLQKENIIDESGMPKERFSAEFPKEGPSILRIQQVVRGDSAAYFCASSPESLGTRSTEAFFGQGTRLTVV.